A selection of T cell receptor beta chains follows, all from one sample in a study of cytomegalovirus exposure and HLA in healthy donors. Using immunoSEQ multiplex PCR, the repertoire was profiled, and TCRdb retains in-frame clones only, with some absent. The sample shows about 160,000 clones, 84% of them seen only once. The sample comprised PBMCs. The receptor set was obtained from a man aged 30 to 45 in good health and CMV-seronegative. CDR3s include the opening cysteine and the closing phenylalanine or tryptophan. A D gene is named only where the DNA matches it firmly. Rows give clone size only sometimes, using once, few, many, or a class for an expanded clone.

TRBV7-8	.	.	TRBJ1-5	CASSLARGQSNQPQHF	TGTGCCAGCAGCCTCGCGAGGGGACAAAGCAATCAGCCCCAGCATTTT
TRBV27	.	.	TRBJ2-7	CASSVQGSSYEQYF	TGTGCCAGCAGTGTCCAGGGTAGCTCCTACGAGCAGTACTTC
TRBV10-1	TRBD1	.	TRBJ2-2	CASSESGTGRAGELFF	TGCGCCAGCAGTGAGTCGGGGACAGGGCGAGCCGGGGAGCTGTTTTTT
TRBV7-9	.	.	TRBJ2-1	CASSFFQNEQFF	TGTGCCAGCAGCTTTTTCCAAAATGAGCAGTTCTTC
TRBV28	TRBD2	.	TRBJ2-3	CASSFQLLSGGRADTQYF	TGTGCCAGCAGTTTTCAACTTTTAAGCGGGGGCCGGGCAGATACGCAGTATTTT
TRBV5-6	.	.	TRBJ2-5	CASSFGSAETQYF	TGTGCCAGCAGCTTTGGCAGCGCTGAGACCCAGTACTTC
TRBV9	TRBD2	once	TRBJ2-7	CASSLGLAGYEQYF	TGTGCCAGCAGTCTGGGACTAGCAGGCTACGAGCAGTACTTC
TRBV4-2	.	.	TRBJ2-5	CASSQDYSETQYF	TGTGCCAGCAGCCAGGACTACTCGGAGACCCAGTACTTC
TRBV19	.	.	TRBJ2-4	CATSWRGAKNIQYF	TGTGCCACCTCATGGCGGGGAGCCAAAAACATTCAGTACTTC
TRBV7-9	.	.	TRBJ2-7	CASSPFVAAGGNEQYF	TGTGCCAGCAGCCCCTTCGTGGCGGCGGGCGGAAACGAGCAGTACTTC